These 14 T cell receptor beta chains came from one sample sequenced in a study of technical replicates of blood from several donors. Here immunoSEQ multiplex PCR was the method, and the copy in TCRdb shows in-frame clones only, minus some. Of about 84,000 clones listed, 85% to 95% are singletons. The sample consisted of T cells isolated from PBMCs. Receptor source: a human donor in good health.

The V gene is TRBV5-1, the J gene TRBJ2-7; D possibly corresponds to TRBD1 (6 bases). This CDR3 spans 14 amino acids. The V end lost 5 bases, the J end lost 6 bases, and 18 bases lay between the germline ends. Germline CDR1 and CDR2: SGHRS and YFSETQ. The CDR3 here is CASRNDRSSTEQYF. The CDR3 region has the DNA TGCGCCAGCAGAAACGACAGGTCCAGTACCGAGCAGTACTTC.

The chain recombines TRBV5-1 with TRBJ2-2, with a possible D match to TRBD1 (6 bases). V shed 1 base and J shed 3 bases, with 10 bases lying between them. The CDR3 is 15 amino acids. The germline CDR1 and CDR2 sequences are SGHRS and YFSETQ. DNA of the CDR3: TGCGCCAGCAGCTTGCAGGGGCCGGACACCGGGGAGCTGTTTTTT. Protein sequence: CASSLQGPDTGELFF.

This rearrangement joins TRBV7-8 to TRBJ2-1; 8 nucleotides line up with TRBD1. The germline CDR1 and CDR2 sequences are SGHVS and FQNEAQ. This CDR3 comprises 16 residues. V was clipped by 2 bases and J by 6 bases; unmatched bases: 9. CDR3 in amino acids: CASSLFGRGRFNEQFF. CDR3 sequence (DNA): TGTGCCAGCAGCTTATTCGGCAGGGGGCGGTTCAATGAGCAGTTCTTC.

This chain joins TRBV27 and TRBJ1-3; TRBD1 matches at 9 bases. V shed 4 bases and J 4 bases; nucleotides not matched to a gene: 17. The germline gives CDR1 MNHEY, CDR2 SMNVEV (reference sequence). The CDR3 totals 19 residues. DNA for the CDR3: TGTGCCAGCAGTTACCAACCTCCGGGACAGGGCCTCAGAGGAAACACCATATATTTT. Translated: CASSYQPPGQGLRGNTIYF.

This clone was recorded once. This sequence joins TRBV6-5 and TRBJ1-5; 10 bases are shared with TRBD1. This CDR3 region has 16 residues. Germline assignment: CDR1 MNHEY and CDR2 SVGAGI. V was pared by 3 bases and J by 2 bases, with 4 bases of the junction left unmatched. CDR3 residues: CASSYSGTGGNQPQHF. CDR3 coding DNA: TGTGCCAGCAGTTATTCGGGGACAGGGGGCAATCAGCCCCAGCATTTT.

CDR3 sequence: CASEFADSEKLFF. For the CDR3, the DNA is TGTGCCAGTGAATTCGCGGACAGTGAAAAACTGTTTTTT. This chain uses TRBV2 with TRBJ1-4, with D possibly being TRBD1 (6 bases). Trimming cost V 9 bases and J 7 bases, with 15 bases left between them. Germline CDR1 is SNHLY and CDR2 is FYNNEI. This CDR3 is 13 amino acids long.

CDR3 loop: CASSPGATGDTEAFF. The CDR3 coding sequence is TGTGCCAGCTCACCAGGGGCGACAGGGGACACTGAAGCTTTCTTT. The chain carries TRBV18 and TRBJ1-1; TRBD1 matches at 8 bases. The trim removed 2 bases at V and 3 bases at J, leaving 5 bases unmatched. Per germline, CDR1 KGHSH and CDR2 LQKENI. The CDR3 contains 15 residues.

The gene calls are TRBV7-6 and TRBJ2-7; 8 bases agree with TRBD1. This CDR3 comprises 14 residues. CDR1 and CDR2 (germline): SGHVS, FNYEAQ. Trimming at V came to 1 base and at J to 2 bases, leaving 1 base not matched to a gene. The CDR3 protein is CASSLDRGTYEQYF. CDR3 DNA sequence: TGTGCCAGCAGCTTAGACAGGGGGACCTACGAGCAGTACTTC.

The V and J genes are TRBV14 and TRBJ2-7, with D possibly TRBD1 on 6 matching bases. CDR1 and CDR2 from the germline V gene are SGHDN and FVKESK. The CDR3 is 13 amino acids. Trimming took 5 bases from V and 3 from J, leaving 11 bases between them. The CDR3: CASSATGLYEQYF. The CDR3 DNA follows: TGTGCCAGCAGCGCGACAGGCCTCTACGAGCAGTACTTC.

The chain is built from TRBV28 and TRBJ2-1; 7 nucleotides agree with TRBD2. Germline CDR1 is MDHEN and CDR2 is SYDVKM. The CDR3 has 17 amino acids. After removal of 5 bases from V and 2 bases from J, the junction contained 12 bases not matched to a gene. The CDR3 protein is CASSLHLTSSAYNEQFF. For the CDR3, the DNA is TGTGCCAGCAGTCTCCACCTGACTAGCAGCGCCTACAATGAGCAGTTCTTC.

The V gene is TRBV29-1, the J gene TRBJ2-1; D call uncertain. The germline CDR1 and CDR2 sequences are SQVTM and ANQGSEA. The CDR3 is made up of 10 amino acids. V was cut by 6 bases and J by 7 bases, with 7 bases left in between. CDR3 sequence (DNA): TGCAGCGTCGTTAAAAATGAGCAGTTCTTC. This translates into CSVVKNEQFF.

This chain connects TRBV7-9 to TRBJ2-1; 8 positions match TRBD2. Per the germline V gene, CDR1 is SEHNR and CDR2 is FQNEAQ (reference sequence). The CDR3 covers 13 residues. V dropped 5 bases and J dropped 6; count of bases not matched to a gene: 3. The CDR3, as DNA: TGTGCCAGCAGCCCGGGGGGGGGCAATGAGCAGTTCTTC. Amino acids: CASSPGGGNEQFF.

The chain recombines TRBV5-1 with TRBJ2-3; 9 bases align to TRBD2. With 5 bases clipped from V and 0 bases from J, the junction kept 13 bases outside the gene matches. Germline loops: CDR1 SGHRS, CDR2 YFSETQ. This CDR3 has 18 amino acids. In DNA form, the CDR3 reads TGCGCCAGCAGTTCTTGGGTAGCGGGGGCGGTTAGCACAGATACGCAGTATTTT. It encodes CASSSWVAGAVSTDTQYF.

The chain links TRBV5-4 to TRBJ2-3; TRBD2 matches 9 bases. CDR1 and CDR2 from the germline V gene are SGHNT and YYREEE (reference sequence). The CDR3 has 16 amino acids. V shed 4 bases, J shed 6 bases, and the junction held 12 bases outside the gene matches. Here the CDR3 reads CASSRGLERGADTQYF. CDR3 sequence (DNA): TGTGCCAGCAGCCGTGGACTCGAGCGGGGGGCTGATACGCAGTATTTT.